This T cell receptor (beta chain) is from a study of blood T cell repertoires in COVID-19. Study as a whole: Collection of acute and convalescent COVID-19 samples took place in the United States, Italy and Spain. The analysed material was cDNA or gDNA that came from T cells, B-cell-depleted T cells, or PBMCs.

CDR3 size: 12 residues. The junction had 8 bases not matched to a gene; V was cut back by 5 bases and J by 11 bases. As originally analysed: From reference gene primer amplification, estimates of nucleated cell counts were derived. Sequencing used immunoSEQ multiplex PCR; TCRdb keeps in-frame clones, though not all of them. The V and J calls and clone size were taken over from that table, and D and trimming were inferred from the DNA. The sample consists of 250,000 to 300,000 clones, 70% to 90% of them appearing once. Sequences were obtained from peripheral blood. This sequence joins TRBV12-3 or TRBV12-4 and TRBJ1-1; 7 bases match TRBD1. This receptor was taken from a man between 18 and 29 years old with active or convalescent COVID-19. In DNA form, the CDR3 reads TGTGCCAGCAGTCCGGGACAGTATTGGGCTTTCTTT. It specifies CASSPGQYWAFF.